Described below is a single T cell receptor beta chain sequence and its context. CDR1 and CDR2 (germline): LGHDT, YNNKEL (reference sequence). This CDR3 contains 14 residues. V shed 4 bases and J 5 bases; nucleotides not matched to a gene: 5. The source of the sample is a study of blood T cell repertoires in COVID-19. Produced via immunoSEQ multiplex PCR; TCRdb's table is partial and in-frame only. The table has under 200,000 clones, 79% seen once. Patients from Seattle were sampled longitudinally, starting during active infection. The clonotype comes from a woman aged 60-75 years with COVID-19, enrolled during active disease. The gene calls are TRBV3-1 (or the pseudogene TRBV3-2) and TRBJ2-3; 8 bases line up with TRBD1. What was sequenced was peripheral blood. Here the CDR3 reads CASSPAGTGDTQYF. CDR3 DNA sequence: TGTGCCAGCAGCCCCGCCGGGACAGGAGATACGCAGTATTTT.